This T cell receptor beta chain was captured by sequencing in a study of blood T cell repertoires in COVID-19. Study-wide context: Some COVID-19 samples were acute and others convalescent; all came from the United States, Italy and Spain. PBMCs, B-cell-depleted T cells, or T cells were the source of the cDNA or gDNA that made up the material.

Per germline, CDR1 LGHNA and CDR2 YSLEER. V gave up 4 bases and J gave up 2 bases; unmatched junction bases: 4. This CDR3 has 15 amino acids. In the original processing: By means of reference gene primer amplification, nucleated cell counts were estimated. Here immunoSEQ multiplex PCR was the method, and the copy in TCRdb shows in-frame clones only, minus some. D and trimming were read from the DNA, whereas the V and J calls and clone size are those reported in that table. The sample holds 150,000 to 160,000 clones, 80% seen once. This TCR was recovered from a man between 60 and 75 years old with acute or convalescent COVID-19. What was sequenced was peripheral blood. This chain links TRBV4-3 with TRBJ1-2; 10 bases align to TRBD1. The CDR3 sequence is CASSPAGQGNYGYTF. The DNA for the CDR3 is TGCGCCAGCAGCCCGGCGGGACAGGGGAACTATGGCTACACCTTC.